This T cell receptor (beta chain) was documented in a study of blood T cell repertoires in COVID-19. On the study more broadly: Samples representing acute and convalescent COVID-19 were sourced from the United States, Italy and Spain.

Germline V CDR1 and CDR2: LGHNA, YSLEER. CDR3 length equals 15 residues. Between the trimmed V and J ends, which lost 4 bases and 4 bases, there was a span of 14 bases. Per the original data handling: For nucleated cells, counts were estimated from reference gene primer amplification. Assay used: immunoSEQ multiplex PCR; TCRdb lists only in-frame clones, some missing. Clone size and V and J calls were adopted from that table, with D and trimming inferred from the DNA. This table holds about 66,000 clones, about nine tenths found once. The receptor was isolated from a human donor in a cohort sampled during active COVID-19. This rearrangement joins TRBV4-3 to TRBJ2-1; D gene ambiguous. The sample comprised peripheral blood. DNA of the CDR3: TGCGCCAGCAGCCCCCAAATGGGCTTTTACAATGAGCAGTTCTTC. Its protein product is CASSPQMGFYNEQFF.